Listed here is a single TCR beta chain. Its antigen remains unidentified. The data derive from a study of vaccination effects on CD4 cells after COVID-19. For the study at large: After the second dose, samples were taken at median day 72. Study conclusions and caveats: By a late point after vaccination, infection- and vaccine-induced clones had shrunk markedly through clonal contraction.

Assay: immunoSEQ multiplex PCR; the TCRdb copy retains only in-frame clones and omits some. The sample yields 30,000 or so clones, roughly 74% seen once. The culture ran for about eleven days before CD4+ T cells were isolated. Each participant was administered two doses of either the BNT162b2 or the mRNA-1273 vaccine. Testing of the vaccine recipients showed negative nucleocapsid antibodies and no prior SARS-CoV-2 infection. With 4 bases removed from V and 4 bases from J, the gap between germline ends came to 14 bases. This CDR3 has 14 amino acids. Germline values: CDR1 SGHNT, CDR2 YYREEE (reference sequence).

The material was CD4+ T cells from PBMCs cultured without peptide, obtained after COVID-19 vaccination. The J gene is TRBJ1-2, the V gene TRBV5-4, with D maybe TRBD1 (6 bases). The origin of this receptor is a human donor who received a COVID-19 vaccine. The CDR3 DNA reads as TGTGCCAGCAGCCCGGACAGCCGCTCCTATGGCTACACCTTC. This translates into CASSPDSRSYGYTF.